Given below is one T cell receptor (beta chain) in context. Relative to its sample, this clonotype is medium-sized (0.01 to 0.1%). It lacks a known antigen. No quality values exist for individual bases; no much larger clone is one base distant. The data were taken from a study of circulating CD8 cells and anti-PD-1 response in melanoma (dated by TCRdb to 2020 to 2022). At the level of the whole study: Nivolumab was administered to patients intravenously at 3 mg/kg every 2 weeks. Of the 13 patients in the melanoma cohort, anti-PD-1 was received as first-line therapy by seven patients, and prior targeted therapy or immunotherapy had been received by six patients. Patients with complete or partial responses were counted as responders, while patients with stable or progressive disease (RECIST v1.1) were counted as non-responders. A total of about 11 melanoma patients were included in the TCR repertoire analysis, 4 of them responders and 7 non-responders. In on-treatment samples, a biotinylated anti-human IgG4 antibody was used to detect PD-1.

Using a BD FACSAria II cell sorter, four subsets defined by PD-1 and/or TIGIT were sorted out of live CD3+CD8+TCRalphabeta+ cells. To characterize relevance to anti-PD-1 therapy response, circulating CD8 T cells were sorted into four subsets based on PD-1 and TIGIT expression. For each sorted CD8 T-cell subset, both the TCR alpha and TCR beta chains were sequenced. Peripheral blood was collected before the first anti-PD-1 injection, after two injections and after four injections. PBMCs were isolated immediately by Ficoll gradient centrifugation. Until use, PBMCs were stored frozen in liquid nitrogen in RPMI containing approximately 19% FCS and roughly 9.2% DMSO. Thawed PBMCs were stained with a viability dye and antibodies against CD3, CD8alpha, TCRalphabeta, PD-1 and TIGIT. The RNeasy Kit was used to extract total RNA, and all samples had a RIN greater than 7. Instrument on record: NextSeq 500. Starting from roughly 15 ng of total RNA, TCR libraries were made with the QIAseq Immune Repertoire RNA Library Kit, Human TCR Panel. TCR libraries were sequenced on an Illumina NextSeq with a Mid Output V2 kit, using asymmetric 261x41 paired-end reads. Each TCR library was diluted to 4 to 4.5 nM, after which the TCR libraries were pooled, denatured and loaded at roughly 0.98 pM. Per the original workflow: TCR FASTQ files were processed in the QIAGEN GeneGlobe Data Analysis Center, with downstream analysis in R 3.5.2. To get clonality, Shannon entropy was normalized by the log of the number of unique productive sequences and the result was subtracted from one. Within each subset, Fisher exact tests at 5% FDR identified TRA or TRB clonotypes differing in abundance between baseline and M1. Differentially abundant clonotypes were categorized as emerging, expanding, contracting or non-expanding/contracting. Repertoire overlap between patients was measured with Morisita's overlap index. TCRdb trimmed public reads at Q25 via fastp, called clones via MiXCR and kept in-frame beta chains. Each CDR3 protein appears once, grouped with its most common genes and DNA. The V and J calls follow TCRdb's processing rather than the paper's. The sample profile shows approximately 310 distinct CDR3 sequences; 3.5% to 5% of them were found once. The ten largest clones take up over 25% of the sample.

CDR1 and CDR2, per the germline V gene, are SGHVS and FNYEAQ. The CDR3 sequence holds 15 residues, the cysteine and phenylalanine included. The kept DNA is CDR3 alone, 45 bases in frame from the first base. The V end gives up 8 bases and the J end 1 base, leaving 7 bases in the junction not matched to a gene. Study-level results and caveats: Experiments were generally performed without replicates because of limited material. The DNEG repertoire had the highest diversity, the PD-1 and DPOS repertoires had similar and higher clonality, and the TIGIT repertoires had the lowest diversity. Repertoires were found to be largely private between subsets, with under 7.5% of TRB clonotypes shared at M1, and the highest sharing was observed between DPOS and TIGIT. Tumor material was not accessible, so tumor reactivity was assessed by peptide assays on expanded sorted subsets instead. Only baseline and M1 samples from a small cohort with few responders were used in the published TCR repertoire comparisons. The cohort included both treatment-naive and previously treated patients, and the authors noted that this mix could influence results.

This clonotype was obtained from a human donor with melanoma. Sequenced here: CD8+ T cells from PBMCs, sampled at baseline or after one month of anti-PD-1 therapy (not recorded which). The chain was built from TRBV7-6 and TRBJ1-4; a stretch of 7 junction bases matches TRBD1. The DNA sequence is TGTGCCAGCGGGGATCCAGGGGGAACTAATGAAAAACTGTTTTTT. Translated, it gives CASGDPGGTNEKLFF. Reference TRBV7-6 and TRBJ1-4 genes cover what lies past the CDR3, so the full variable domain is GAGVSQSPRYKVTKRGQDVALRCDPISGHVSLYWYRQALGQGPEFLTYFNYEAQQDKSGLPNDRFSAERPEGSISTLTIQRTEQRDSAMYRCASGDPGGTNEKLFFGSGTQLSVL.